This T cell receptor beta chain appears in the sequencing data of a study of T cells in Graves' hyperthyroidism and ophthalmopathy. The study included ophthalmopathy patients with Clinical Activity Score at least 3, NOSPECS grade at least 4 and duration under 3 months. PBMCs came from around 10 ml fresh peripheral blood. V was pared by 6 bases and J by 8 bases, with 12 bases of the junction left unmatched. This CDR3 has 15 amino acids. Germline lookup yields CDR1 SGHTA and CDR2 FQGNSA. There were TCR beta CDR3 regions amplified from RNA transcripts. Researchers ran a first-round RT-PCR on the TCR CDR3 using the HTBI primer set. TCRdb used MiXCR to reprocess the multiplex PCR reads, holding one entry per CDR3 protein. The data hold over 45,000 distinct CDR3 sequences, with less than 50% observed a single time.

This rearrangement joins TRBV7-2 to TRBJ1-5, with 8 bases lining up with TRBD1. Material for sequencing was blood. The sequence was collected from a woman aged 45 to 65 with Graves' ophthalmopathy. The CDR3 DNA sequence: TGTGCCAGCAGACCGGACAGGGTTGGGAATGAGCCCCAGCATTTT. Protein: CASRPDRVGNEPQHF.